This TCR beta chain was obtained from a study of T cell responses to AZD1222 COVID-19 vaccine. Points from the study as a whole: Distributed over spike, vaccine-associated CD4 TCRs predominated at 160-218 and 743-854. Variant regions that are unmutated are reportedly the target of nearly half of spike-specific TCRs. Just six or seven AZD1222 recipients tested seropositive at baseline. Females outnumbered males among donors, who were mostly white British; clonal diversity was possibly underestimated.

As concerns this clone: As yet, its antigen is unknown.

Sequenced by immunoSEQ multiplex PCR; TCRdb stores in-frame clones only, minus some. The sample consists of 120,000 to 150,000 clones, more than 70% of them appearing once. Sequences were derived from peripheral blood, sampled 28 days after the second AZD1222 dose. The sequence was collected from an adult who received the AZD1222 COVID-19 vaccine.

This CDR3 reads CASSSSEGPYGYTF. In DNA, the CDR3 is TGTGCCAGCAGCTCCTCGGAAGGACCTTATGGCTACACCTTC. The genes are TRBV7-9 and TRBJ1-2; D call uncertain. Trimming removed 4 bases from V and 5 bases from J, with 14 bases in between. The CDR3 covers 14 residues. The germline V gene has CDR1 SEHNR and CDR2 FQNEAQ (reference sequence).